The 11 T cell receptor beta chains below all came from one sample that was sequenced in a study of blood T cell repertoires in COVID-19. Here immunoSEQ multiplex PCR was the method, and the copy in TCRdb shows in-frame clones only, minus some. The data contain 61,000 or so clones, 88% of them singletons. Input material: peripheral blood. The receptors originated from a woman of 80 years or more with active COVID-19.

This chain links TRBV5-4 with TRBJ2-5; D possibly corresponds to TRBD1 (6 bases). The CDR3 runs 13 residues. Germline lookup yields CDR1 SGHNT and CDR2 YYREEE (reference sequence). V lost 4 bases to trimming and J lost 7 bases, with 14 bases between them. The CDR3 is CASSPGTFSTQYF. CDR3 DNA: TGTGCCAGCAGCCCCGGGACATTTTCGACCCAGTACTTC.

The DNA for the CDR3 is TGCAGCGTTCCAACCGGGACAGGGCAACAGTACTTC. This sequence encodes CSVPTGTGQQYF. This chain connects TRBV29-1 to TRBJ2-7; TRBD1 matches 9 bases. CDR1 is SQVTM and CDR2 is ANQGSEA in the germline V gene. The CDR3 is made up of 12 amino acids. After removal of 5 bases from V and 10 bases from J, the junction contained 9 bases not matched to a gene.

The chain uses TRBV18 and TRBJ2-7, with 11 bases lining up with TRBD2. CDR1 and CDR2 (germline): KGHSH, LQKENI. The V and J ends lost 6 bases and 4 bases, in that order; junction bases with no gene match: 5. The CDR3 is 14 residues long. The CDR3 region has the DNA TGTGCCAGCTCCTCCCCTAGCGGGGGGTACGAGCAGTACTTC. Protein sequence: CASSSPSGGYEQYF. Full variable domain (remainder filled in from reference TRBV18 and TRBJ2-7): NAGVMQNPRHLVRRRGQEARLRCSPMKGHSHVYWYRQLPEEGLKFMVYLQKENIIDESGMPKERFSAEFPKEGPSILRIQQVVRGDSAAYFCASSSPSGGYEQYFGPGTRLTVT.

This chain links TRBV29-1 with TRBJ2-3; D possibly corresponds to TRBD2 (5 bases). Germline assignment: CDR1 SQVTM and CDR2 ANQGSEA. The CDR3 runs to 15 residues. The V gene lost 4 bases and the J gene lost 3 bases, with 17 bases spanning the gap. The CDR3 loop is CSVVFGVRATDTQYF. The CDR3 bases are TGCAGCGTTGTCTTTGGGGTGCGGGCGACAGATACGCAGTATTTT.

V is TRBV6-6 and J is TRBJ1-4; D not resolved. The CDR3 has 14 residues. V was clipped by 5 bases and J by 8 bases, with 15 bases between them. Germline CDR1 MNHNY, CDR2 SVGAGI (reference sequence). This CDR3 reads CASSLFNGGEKLFF. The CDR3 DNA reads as TGTGCCAGCAGTCTATTTAACGGAGGAGAAAAACTGTTTTTT.

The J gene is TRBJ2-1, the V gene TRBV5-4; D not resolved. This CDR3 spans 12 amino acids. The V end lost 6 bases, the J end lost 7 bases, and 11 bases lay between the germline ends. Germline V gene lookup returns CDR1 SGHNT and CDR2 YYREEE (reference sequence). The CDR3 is CASIGPGNEQFF. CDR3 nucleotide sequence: TGTGCCAGCATTGGCCCCGGGAATGAGCAGTTCTTC. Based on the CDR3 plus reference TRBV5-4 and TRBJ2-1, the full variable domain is ETGVTQSPTHLIKTRGQQVTLRCSSQSGHNTVSWYQQALGQGPQFIFQYYREEENGRGNFPPRFSGLQFPNYSSELNVNALELDDSALYLCASIGPGNEQFFGPGTRLTVL.

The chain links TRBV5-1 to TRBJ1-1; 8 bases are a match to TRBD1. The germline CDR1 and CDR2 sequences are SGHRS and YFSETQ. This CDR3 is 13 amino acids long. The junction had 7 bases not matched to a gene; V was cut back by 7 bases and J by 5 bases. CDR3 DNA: TGCGCCAGCGGCAGGGGGCGAGGGACTGAAGCTTTCTTT. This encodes CASGRGRGTEAFF.

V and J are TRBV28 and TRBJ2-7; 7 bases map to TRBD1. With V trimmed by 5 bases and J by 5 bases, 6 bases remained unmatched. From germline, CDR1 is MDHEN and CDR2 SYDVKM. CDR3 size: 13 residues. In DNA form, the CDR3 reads TGTGCCAGCAGTCTACAGGGGTTCAACGAGCAGTACTTC. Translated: CASSLQGFNEQYF.

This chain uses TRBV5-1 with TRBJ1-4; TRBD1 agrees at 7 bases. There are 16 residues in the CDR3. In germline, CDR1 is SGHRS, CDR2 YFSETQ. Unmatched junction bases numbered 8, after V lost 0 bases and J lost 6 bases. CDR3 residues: CASSLAGPTGYEKLFF. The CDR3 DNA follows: TGCGCCAGCAGCTTGGCGGGGCCGACAGGGTATGAAAAACTGTTTTTT.

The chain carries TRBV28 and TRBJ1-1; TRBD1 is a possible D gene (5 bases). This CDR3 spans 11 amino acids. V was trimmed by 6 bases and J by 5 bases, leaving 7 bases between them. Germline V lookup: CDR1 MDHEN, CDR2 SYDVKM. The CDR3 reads CASRGLTEAFF. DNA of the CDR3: TGTGCCAGCAGGGGGCTAACTGAAGCTTTCTTT. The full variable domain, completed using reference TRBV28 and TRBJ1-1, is DVKVTQSSRYLVKRTGEKVFLECVQDMDHENMFWYRQDPGLGLRLIYFSYDVKMKEKGDIPEGYSVSREKKERFSLILESASTNQTSMYLCASRGLTEAFFGQGTRLTVV.

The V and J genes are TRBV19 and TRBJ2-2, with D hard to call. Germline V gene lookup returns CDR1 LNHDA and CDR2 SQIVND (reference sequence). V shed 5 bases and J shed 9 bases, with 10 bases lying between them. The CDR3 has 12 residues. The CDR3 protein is CASSPQARELFF. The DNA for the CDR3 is TGTGCCAGTAGTCCCCAGGCTAGGGAGCTGTTTTTT.